These 3 T cell receptor beta chains came from one sample sequenced in a study of T-cell memory formation after mild COVID-19. Using its own MiXCR run on the 5' RACE reads, TCRdb lists one record per CDR3 protein. Of around 300,000 distinct CDR3 sequences in the sample, roughly 13% were seen once. Sample: PBMCs or a T cell subset sorted from them (not recorded which). Receptors originate from a man aged 18 to 29 who had mild COVID-19 (a few samples of this study predate the infection). Cell type and time point are not known.

The chain joins TRBV11-3 to TRBJ2-3, with 11 bases lining up with TRBD2. Germline V CDR1 and CDR2: SGHNT, YENEEA. The CDR3 is 17 residues long. The V segment lost 1 base and the J segment 0 bases; nucleotides outside the gene matches: 3. CDR3 in amino acids: CASSLVGTSGSTDTQYF. In DNA form, the CDR3 reads TGTGCCAGCAGCTTAGTTGGGACTAGCGGAAGCACAGATACGCAGTATTTT.

The J gene is TRBJ2-5, the V gene TRBV25-1, with TRBD1 matching 11 bases. The J call may be mistaken, given a closer DNA end match to TRBJ2-7. Per germline, CDR1 MGHDK and CDR2 SYGVNS. The CDR3 contains 13 residues. CDR3 sequence reads: CASRGTGGHEQYF. CDR3 DNA sequence: TGTGCCAGCAGGGGGACAGGGGGGCACGAGCAGTACTTC.

There are a few counts of this clonotype. V gene TRBV27 combines with J gene TRBJ1-6; D gene unclear. The CDR3 is made up of 14 amino acids. The germline V gene encodes CDR1 MNHEY and CDR2 SMNVEV (reference sequence). Trimming stripped 4 bases from V and 6 bases from J, with 10 bases between. CDR3 region: CASSWAAPNSPLHF. In nucleotides, the CDR3 is TGTGCCAGCAGTTGGGCGGCCCCTAATTCACCCCTCCACTTT.